This T cell receptor beta chain is from a study of blood T cell repertoires in COVID-19 (dated by TCRdb to the early 2020s). A note on the overall study: The collaborator samples originated in the United States, Italy and Spain and spanned the acute and convalescent phases of COVID-19. The material from the prospective study consisted of cDNA or gDNA derived from T cells, B-cell-depleted T cells, or PBMCs. Subjects who had been exposed to COVID-19, were actively infected with it, or had recovered from it provided the deeply sampled blood TCRbeta repertoires that made up the dataset. The repertoires were released in a freely available public database intended as a resource for research on the immune response to SARS-CoV-2. Samples came from the ongoing ImmuneRACE study (first 160 participants) plus 1,254 subjects from 6 global collaborators. The sample metadata nearly always contained a de-identified subject ID, COVID-19 status, age in years and sex. Where available, HLA class I and class II types were taken from metadata supplied by the sample provider and were not determined by assay-based typing.

As concerns this clone: It lacks a known antigen. No much larger clone exists at a distance of one base, and base qualities are not known.

The collaborating institutions used their own protocols to collect whole blood in K2EDTA tubes. For TCRbeta analysis, collaborator samples were shipped as frozen whole blood, as isolated PBMCs, or as DNA extracted from either sample type. From the cysteine up to the phenylalanine, the CDR3 has a length of 15 residues. Just CDR3 DNA is preserved here, 45 bases in frame from base 1. Via the germline V gene (reference sequence), CDR1 is LNHDA and CDR2 SQIVND. Clipping removes 6 bases from V and 13 bases from J, with 17 as the unmatched junction base count. General study outcomes and caveats: The quantity of clinical and demographic metadata differed by source and by participant and was supplied without curation.

The immunoSEQ Assay, a bias-controlled multiplex PCR, was used to amplify TCRbeta CDR3 regions from genomic DNA. In the authors' own workflow: The number of nucleated cells in each sample was estimated by amplification of reference gene primers within the assay. Sequence reads were collapsed and filtered to measure the absolute abundance of every unique TCRbeta CDR3 rearrangement. For each sample, productive Simpson clonality was calculated by taking the square root of Simpson's diversity index across productive rearrangements. TCRdb re-hosts the immuneACCESS table, in-frame sequences only. Its copies lack some clones; in the studies checked, an unresolved V gene accounts for under half of them, and the cause for the rest is not known. That table gives V, J and clone size, and the DNA gave D and trimming. Here the sample has 130,000 to 150,000 clones; 80% to 90% occur a single time. Around 9.6% of the sample is in the top ten clones.

The chain uses TRBV19 and TRBJ2-2; 7 of the junction bases match TRBD1. The TCR sequence derives from a man aged 60 to 69 with active or convalescent COVID-19. What was sequenced was peripheral blood. The nucleotide sequence is given as TGTGCCAGTAGCCCTGGACAGGTCGAGTGGGAGAGGCTGTTTTTT. This translates into CASSPGQVEWERLFF.